Shown below are 32 T cell receptor beta chains from a single sample sequenced in a study of response to subunit inactivated influenza vaccine. MiXCR, run by TCRdb on the RT-PCR reads, gives a single entry per CDR3 protein. Of about 180,000 distinct CDR3 sequences in the sample, 9.2% are singletons; the top ten hold roughly 11%. Sequencing was performed on non-naive T cells sorted from PBMCs, taken on the day of vaccination. All receptors derive from a man aged 45-65 years who received an inactivated influenza vaccine.

This chain links TRBV4-2 with TRBJ2-2; D call uncertain. V was shortened by 1 base and J by 0 bases, with 15 bases between the two germline ends. CDR3 size: 18 residues. Germline V gene data show CDR1 as LGHNA and CDR2 as YNFKEQ. DNA of the CDR3: TGTGCCAGCAGCCAAGCCCGGGTCTTCTCGACGAACACCGGGGAGCTGTTTTTT. It encodes CASSQARVFSTNTGELFF.

The chain joins TRBV5-1 to TRBJ1-2; D uncertain. CDR1 and CDR2 from the germline V gene are SGHRS and YFSETQ. The CDR3 runs 15 residues. Trimming removed 2 bases at V and 0 bases at J, with 11 bases between. CDR3 in amino acids: CASSFDHGANYGYTF. CDR3 sequence (DNA): TGCGCCAGCAGCTTTGACCACGGAGCTAACTATGGCTACACCTTC.

This rearrangement joins TRBV20-1 to TRBJ2-6, with D possibly TRBD2 on 5 matching bases. CDR3 length: 15 amino acids. Looked up from germline, CDR1 is DFQATT and CDR2 is SNEGSKA (reference sequence). Trimming pared 1 base from V and 1 base from J, leaving 8 bases between. CDR3 in amino acids: CSARAEGSGANVLTF. CDR3 DNA sequence: TGCAGTGCTAGAGCCGAGGGATCTGGGGCCAACGTCCTGACTTTC.

This clonotype has a handful of counts. The gene calls are TRBV27 and TRBJ1-2; D unclear. The V end was cut by 5 bases, the J end by 2 bases, with 12 bases between. CDR3 length equals 14 residues. Germline CDR1 is MNHEY and CDR2 is SMNVEV (reference sequence). In DNA, the CDR3 is TGTGCCAGCAGTAGATCCGGGATCAACTATGGCTACACCTTC. Amino acids: CASSRSGINYGYTF.

This clonotype showed up just a few times. CDR3 bases: TGTGCCAGCAGTGAAGCGACTAGCGGGAGTGGTAATGAGCAGTTCTTC. Translating it yields CASSEATSGSGNEQFF. This chain joins TRBV2 and TRBJ2-1; the match to TRBD2 covers 12 bases. V dropped 0 bases and J dropped 7; count of bases not matched to a gene: 4. The CDR3 has 16 residues. CDR1 and CDR2 from the germline V gene are SNHLY and FYNNEI.

This chain connects TRBV11-2 to TRBJ2-3, with 7 bases lining up with TRBD1. Germline-derived CDR1 and CDR2 are SGHAT and FQNNGV. The ends lost 4 bases at V and 2 bases at J; junction bases unmatched: 9. The CDR3 covers 16 residues. The CDR3 region has the DNA TGTGCCAGCAGCTCCAAATTGGGACAGATCACAGATACGCAGTATTTT. It encodes CASSSKLGQITDTQYF.

The chain uses TRBV29-1 and TRBJ2-5, with a tentative D call TRBD2 (7 bases). Trimming stripped 3 bases from V and 10 bases from J, with 18 bases between. Germline CDR1 is SQVTM and CDR2 is ANQGSEA. The CDR3 has 13 residues. The CDR3: CSVESGGRRGQYF. The CDR3 DNA follows: TGCAGCGTTGAGTCGGGGGGCCGAAGGGGCCAGTACTTC. Using reference TRBV29-1 and TRBJ2-5 for the parts outside the CDR3, the full variable domain is SAVISQKPSRDICQRGTSLTIQCQVDSQVTMMFWYRQQPGQSLTLIATANQGSEATYESGFVIDKFPISRPNLTFSTLTVSNMSPEDSSIYLCSVESGGRRGQYFGPGTRLLVL.

This clonotype was observed a few times. CDR3 sequence: CARNRGRNTGELFF. The CDR3 DNA reads TGTGCCAGAAACAGGGGGCGTAACACCGGGGAGCTGTTTTTT. The genes are TRBV2 and TRBJ2-2; TRBD1 matches 9 bases. Germline CDR1 is SNHLY and CDR2 is FYNNEI. V was pared by 9 bases and J by 2 bases, with 4 bases of the junction left unmatched. The CDR3 is 14 amino acids.

The J gene is TRBJ2-1, the V gene TRBV20-1; tentatively, D is TRBD1 or TRBD2 (5 bases each). The CDR3 spans 15 residues. The germline V gene encodes CDR1 DFQATT and CDR2 SNEGSKA (reference sequence). Trimming took 0 bases from V and 8 from J, leaving 17 bases between them. The CDR3 DNA follows: TGCAGTGCTAGAGAGCCCCGGGACCCCTTGGATGAGCAGTTCTTC. Translated: CSAREPRDPLDEQFF.

This clonotype has more than one count but fewer than ten. The J gene is TRBJ2-7, the V gene TRBV4-3; D not resolved. With 1 base removed from V and 4 bases from J, the gap between germline ends came to 14 bases. Germline CDR1 reads LGHNA; CDR2 reads YSLEER. CDR3 length: 15 residues. The CDR3 DNA reads as TGCGCCAGCAGCCAAGCCCTTACCGGTTGGTACGAGCAGTACTTC. Its protein is CASSQALTGWYEQYF.

This clonotype was found many times. The rearrangement joins TRBV12-3 or TRBV12-4 to TRBJ1-4, with D possibly being TRBD1 (5 bases). The germline V and J ends were trimmed by 2 bases and 5 bases, with 15 bases remaining between them. CDR3 length: 16 residues. In DNA form, the CDR3 reads TGTGCCAGCAGTTTATCCGGGGCCCGGGGGAATGAAAAACTGTTTTTT. This sequence encodes CASSLSGARGNEKLFF.

The rearrangement links TRBV7-2 to TRBJ2-1; D not resolved. Germline CDR1 SGHTA, CDR2 FQGNSA. V dropped 2 bases and J dropped 8 bases, with 4 bases sitting between them. The length of the CDR3 is 11 residues. The CDR3 is CASSLPYEQFF. The CDR3, as DNA: TGTGCCAGCAGCTTACCCTATGAGCAGTTCTTC.

This clonotype was seen only a few times. This chain connects TRBV28 to TRBJ2-1, with a weak D call TRBD2 (6 bases). Trimming took 5 bases from V and 0 from J, leaving 11 bases between them. The CDR3 spans 15 residues. CDR1 is MDHEN, CDR2 SYDVKM, per germline. CDR3 coding DNA: TGTGCCAGCAGTCCTCTAGCGAACTCCTACAATGAGCAGTTCTTC. Amino acids: CASSPLANSYNEQFF.

This clonotype was seen a handful of times. This chain uses TRBV11-2 with TRBJ2-1; 9 bases are a match to TRBD1. This CDR3 has 17 residues. V shed 5 bases and J 5 bases; nucleotides not matched to a gene: 13. Germline V CDR1 and CDR2: SGHAT, FQNNGV. Here the CDR3 reads CASSRRYRGLEDNEQFF. CDR3 DNA sequence: TGTGCCAGCAGCCGACGATACAGGGGGCTGGAGGACAATGAGCAGTTCTTC.

The J gene is TRBJ2-1, the V gene TRBV10-3; 8 nucleotides line up with TRBD1. J lost 6 bases, V lost 3 bases, and 7 bases had no gene match. There are 15 residues in the CDR3. The germline V gene encodes CDR1 ENHRY and CDR2 SYGVKD. In DNA form, the CDR3 reads TGTGCCATCAGTGATAACACCGGGACAGGCAATGAGCAGTTCTTC. Translating it yields CAISDNTGTGNEQFF.

This clonotype was detected ten times or more. V usage is TRBV10-3 and J usage is TRBJ2-7, with TRBD1 identical over 7 bases. This CDR3 spans 12 amino acids. CDR1 ENHRY and CDR2 SYGVKD come from the germline V gene. V shed 6 bases, J shed 3 bases, and the junction held 2 bases outside the gene matches. Here the CDR3 reads CAISRGNYEQYF. For the CDR3, the DNA is TGTGCCATCAGCAGGGGGAACTACGAGCAGTACTTC.

This clonotype was seen a handful of times. The chain links TRBV20-1 to TRBJ2-1, with 7 positions matching TRBD2. Germline CDR1 DFQATT, CDR2 SNEGSKA (reference sequence). This CDR3 has 13 residues. J gave up 2 bases and V 3 bases, and 1 base lay outside the gene matches. The CDR3 region is CSASTSAYNEQFF. In DNA, the CDR3 is TGCAGTGCTAGCACTAGCGCCTACAATGAGCAGTTCTTC.

This clonotype occurred many times. The chain joins TRBV29-1 to TRBJ2-2; D unresolved. CDR3 length: 12 residues. Trimming shortened V by 4 bases and J by 3 bases, and 6 bases separated the two germline ends. The germline V gene encodes CDR1 SQVTM and CDR2 ANQGSEA. CDR3 nucleotides: TGCAGCGTTGGCCTGCACACCGGGGAGCTGTTTTTT. It codes for CSVGLHTGELFF.

V usage is TRBV7-2 and J usage is TRBJ2-7, with D tentatively TRBD1 or TRBD2 (5 bases each). This CDR3 has 14 residues. Germline CDR1 and CDR2: SGHTA and FQGNSA. The V end lost 0 bases, the J end lost 6 bases, and 12 bases lay between the germline ends. This chain's CDR3 is CASSLAGAQGEQYF. Written as DNA, the CDR3 is TGTGCCAGCAGCTTAGCGGGAGCTCAGGGCGAGCAGTACTTC.

This clonotype was seen a few times. DNA of the CDR3: TGTGCCAGCAGCTTAGGTTCTGGGGAGACCCAGTACTTC. This gives the protein CASSLGSGETQYF. The gene calls are TRBV7-2 and TRBJ2-5; D is unclear. The CDR3 runs to 13 residues. V was shortened by 1 base and J by 5 bases, with 8 bases between the two germline ends. CDR1 SGHTA and CDR2 FQGNSA come from the germline V gene. The full variable domain, completed using reference TRBV7-2 and TRBJ2-5, is GAGVSQSPSNKVTEKGKDVELRCDPISGHTALYWYRQSLGQGLEFLIYFQGNSAPDKSGLPSDRFSAERTGGSVSTLTIQRTQQEDSAVYLCASSLGSGETQYFGPGTRLLVL.

This clonotype was detected a few times. The rearrangement uses TRBV12-3 or TRBV12-4 and TRBJ1-6; no reliable D call. The V gene lost 1 base and the J gene lost 10 bases, with 8 bases spanning the gap. This CDR3 region has 13 residues. CDR3 sequence: CASSLGLGSPLHF. The CDR3 DNA follows: TGTGCCAGCAGTTTAGGGCTGGGCTCACCCCTCCACTTT.

This CDR3 is CRQIIALGEYF. The CDR3 DNA is TGTAGACAAATCATCGCCTTAGGGGAGTACTTC. J is TRBJ2-7 and V is TRBV28; TRBD1 might be the D (5 bases). This CDR3 is built from 11 residues. CDR1 is MDHEN and CDR2 is SYDVKM in the germline V gene.

The V call is TRBV5-1, the J call TRBJ1-4; D not resolved. In germline, CDR1 is SGHRS, CDR2 YFSETQ. The CDR3 runs 14 residues. Trimming shortened V by 1 base and J by 10 bases, and 14 bases separated the two germline ends. This chain's CDR3 is CASSLTDRERKLFF. The CDR3 region has the DNA TGCGCCAGCAGCTTGACAGATAGGGAGAGAAAACTGTTTTTT.

This clonotype came up many times. The CDR3 sequence is CASRRGGETQYF. CDR3 nucleotide sequence: TGTGCCAGCAGGCGGGGGGGAGAGACCCAGTACTTC. The V call is TRBV6-5, the J call TRBJ2-5; 9 positions agree with TRBD2. The V gene end was trimmed by 6 bases and the J gene end by 4 bases; junction bases not matched to a gene: 0. Germline CDR1 MNHEY, CDR2 SVGAGI. The length of the CDR3 is 12 residues.

This clonotype appeared a few times. The J gene is TRBJ1-6, the V gene TRBV7-2, with D uncertain. This CDR3 spans 16 amino acids. Trimming took 5 bases from V and 6 from J, leaving 17 bases between them. Germline-derived CDR1 and CDR2 are SGHTA and FQGNSA. CDR3 amino acids: CASSPQSGRFNSPLHF. Written as DNA, the CDR3 is TGTGCCAGCAGCCCACAATCCGGCCGGTTTAATTCACCCCTCCACTTT.

This clonotype was recorded a few times. This chain connects TRBV6-1 to TRBJ1-6, with unresolved D. With 7 bases removed from V and 0 bases from J, the gap between germline ends came to 10 bases. Per germline, CDR1 MNHNS and CDR2 SASEGT. The CDR3 is 15 amino acids. CDR3: CASIHQSSYNSPLHF. The CDR3 DNA is TGTGCCAGCATACATCAGAGCTCCTATAATTCACCCCTCCACTTT.

The chain employs TRBV14 and TRBJ2-2; TRBD1 matches 8 bases. CDR3 length equals 16 residues. J lost 4 bases, V lost 1 base, and 5 bases had no gene match. CDR1 is SGHDN, CDR2 FVKESK, per germline. CDR3 region: CASSQGQGPSTGELFF. The CDR3 nucleotides read TGTGCCAGCAGCCAAGGACAGGGGCCGAGCACCGGGGAGCTGTTTTTT.

The table lists this clonotype with many counts. This chain joins TRBV5-1 and TRBJ2-5; possible D gene TRBD2, 6 bases. Germline values: CDR1 SGHRS, CDR2 YFSETQ. CDR3 size: 16 residues. V lost 4 bases, J lost 4 bases, and 20 bases lay in between. CDR3 in DNA: TGCGCCAGCAGCGAACAAGCGGGCGGGTCGGGAGAGACCCAGTACTTC. Protein product: CASSEQAGGSGETQYF.

This clonotype was seen ten or more times. V usage is TRBV10-3 and J usage is TRBJ2-7; D ambiguous. The CDR3 extends over 13 amino acids. The V end lost 0 bases, the J end lost 2 bases, and 5 bases lay between the germline ends. Germline V gene data show CDR1 as ENHRY and CDR2 as SYGVKD. The CDR3 sequence is CAISESRTYEQYF. The CDR3, as DNA: TGTGCCATCAGTGAGTCGAGGACCTACGAGCAGTACTTC.

This clonotype was seen more than once but under ten times. The V and J genes are TRBV5-6 and TRBJ1-2; D is possibly TRBD1 (5 bases). Germline CDR1 SGHDT, CDR2 YYEEEE. CDR3 length: 14 amino acids. V dropped 5 bases and J dropped 8 bases, with 19 bases sitting between them. The CDR3 nucleotides read TGTGCCAGCAGGAGGACGATGGGGCCTAAGGGCTACACCTTC. This codes for CASRRTMGPKGYTF.

A few counts support this clonotype. J is TRBJ2-2 and V is TRBV7-9; tentative D call: TRBD1 (5 bases). The CDR3 totals 15 residues. Trimming cost V 3 bases and J 2 bases, with 10 bases left between them. The germline CDR1 and CDR2 sequences are SEHNR and FQNEAQ (reference sequence). The CDR3 sequence: CASSFRRANTGELFF. In nucleotides, the CDR3 is TGTGCCAGCAGCTTCCGCAGGGCCAACACCGGGGAGCTGTTTTTT.

The chain couples TRBV2 to TRBJ2-2, with TRBD1 as a possible D gene (5 bases). V was trimmed by 7 bases and J by 1 base, leaving 10 bases between them. This CDR3 is 14 amino acids long. CDR1 and CDR2 from the germline V gene are SNHLY and FYNNEI. CDR3 coding DNA: TGTGCCAGCATGAAAGACAGGAACACCGGGGAGCTGTTTTTT. This encodes CASMKDRNTGELFF.